The clone carrying this TCR beta chain was recorded a few times. The antigen is undetermined. Purities in excess of 95% were seen in all sorted populations. Reverse transcription of all isolated RNA meant that expressed TCRB transcripts were sequenced. Measured with immunoSEQ multiplex PCR; TCRdb has only the in-frame clones, and not every one. The table records about 170,000 clones, approximately 7.9% of them present only once. The data are from a study of beta chain features in type 1 diabetes. V was clipped by 0 bases and J by 4 bases, with 13 bases between them. Looked up from germline, CDR1 is LGHNA and CDR2 is YSLEER. This CDR3 is 16 amino acids long. Findings and limits, study-wide: Whether HLA type influences TCRB rearrangement remained unresolved here. Within the patient group, naive, central memory and Treg TCRB repertoires appeared more similar to each other than within healthy donors. Type 1 diabetes patients had moderately but significantly shorter TCRB CDR3s in all four CD4+ subsets.

The rearrangement joins TRBV4-3 to TRBJ1-3; perhaps TRBD1 as D (6 bases). Sequenced material: central memory CD4+ T cells from blood. The TCR comes from a man aged 18 to 29 with type 1 diabetes. The CDR3 loop reads CASSQDHRALGNTIYF. The CDR3 nucleotides are TGCGCCAGCAGCCAAGATCACAGGGCACTAGGAAACACCATATATTTT.